The 14 T cell receptor beta chains below all came from one sample that was sequenced in a study of blood T cell repertoires in COVID-19. This table comes from immunoSEQ multiplex PCR, and its TCRdb copy is limited to in-frame clones, with some not included. The table includes about 350,000 clones, around 87% detected once. The sequencing input was PBMCs or T cells enriched from blood (not recorded which). Source of these receptors: a woman aged 25 to 39 who had recovered from COVID-19.

This chain links TRBV11-2 with TRBJ1-1, with D possibly being TRBD1 (6 bases). Germline V gene lookup returns CDR1 SGHAT and CDR2 FQNNGV. The CDR3 consists of 13 residues. Trimming shortened V by 2 bases and J by 3 bases, and 7 bases separated the two germline ends. CDR3 residues: CASSLPGDTEAFF. Written as DNA, the CDR3 is TGTGCCAGCAGCTTACCAGGGGACACTGAAGCTTTCTTT.

The chain combines TRBV5-1 with TRBJ1-4; D gene uncertain. The CDR3 spans 16 residues. Germline V gene lookup returns CDR1 SGHRS and CDR2 YFSETQ. V lost 5 bases, J lost 2 bases, and 16 bases lay in between. The CDR3 DNA follows: TGCGCCAGCAGACTTTGGGCGGGAGGCACTAATGAAAAACTGTTTTTT. As protein: CASRLWAGGTNEKLFF.

The chain joins TRBV7-2 to TRBJ2-3, with 9 bases identical to TRBD2. The ends lost 0 bases at V and 0 bases at J; junction bases unmatched: 1. The CDR3 spans 16 residues. Looked up from germline, CDR1 is SGHTA and CDR2 is FQGNSA. CDR3 DNA sequence: TGTGCCAGCAGCTTAGCGGCGGGGGGGAGCACAGATACGCAGTATTTT. This sequence encodes CASSLAAGGSTDTQYF.

The rearrangement uses TRBV6-5 and TRBJ2-7; maybe TRBD1 (6 bases). V lost 7 bases, J lost 4 bases, and 8 bases lay in between. This CDR3 is built from 11 residues. Germline V gene lookup returns CDR1 MNHEY and CDR2 SVGAGI. CDR3 DNA: TGTGCCAGCACCAGGGGTTACGAGCAGTACTTC. It yields the protein CASTRGYEQYF.

This chain connects TRBV5-1 to TRBJ2-2, with D perhaps TRBD2 (5 bases). V shed 2 bases and J shed 7 bases, with 6 bases lying between them. The CDR3 extends over 12 amino acids. Germline lookup yields CDR1 SGHRS and CDR2 YFSETQ. The CDR3, as DNA: TGCGCCAGCAGCTTCGGGAACGGGGAGCTGTTTTTT. Protein sequence: CASSFGNGELFF.

The rearrangement uses TRBV5-5 and TRBJ1-5; perhaps TRBD1 as D (6 bases). The CDR3 is 14 residues long. Germline V CDR1 and CDR2: SGHKS, YYEKEE (reference sequence). Deletions cut 1 base from V and 9 bases from J, with 14 bases between. The CDR3 DNA follows: TGTGCCAGCAGCTTGTGGGACATCGAGCCGCCCCAGCATTTT. Its protein product is CASSLWDIEPPQHF.

This chain connects TRBV4-2 to TRBJ1-1; TRBD1 matches 7 bases. Looked up from germline, CDR1 is LGHNA and CDR2 is YNFKEQ. The CDR3 sequence is 15 residues long. V shed 1 base, J shed 3 bases, and the junction held 5 bases outside the gene matches. The CDR3 DNA follows: TGTGCCAGCAGCCAAGTGACTCAGGGGGACACTGAAGCTTTCTTT. The encoded protein is CASSQVTQGDTEAFF.

As concerns this clone: It is unclear where the CDR3 begins or ends on the DNA, so no DNA is shown, and the CDR3 is as TCRdb lists it. CDR3 region: CASSSSDSLEKLFF. The rearrangement joins TRBV2 to TRBJ1-4; whether TRBD1, the table's D call, matches the DNA was not checked. With termini counted, the CDR3 has 14 amino acids. Germline V CDR1 and CDR2: SNHLY, FYNNEI.

The chain has TRBV10-3 and TRBJ1-1, with TRBD1 as a possible D gene (6 bases). The CDR3 is made up of 15 amino acids. Germline CDR1 is ENHRY and CDR2 is SYGVKD. V shed 0 bases and J shed 4 bases, with 12 bases lying between them. CDR3 in amino acids: CAISESQQGSTEAFF. The CDR3 nucleotides are TGTGCCATCAGTGAGTCGCAGCAGGGGTCCACTGAAGCTTTCTTT.

V gene TRBV6-1 combines with J gene TRBJ1-1; D not certain. The CDR3 has 14 amino acids. With 0 bases removed from V and 1 base from J, the gap between germline ends came to 6 bases. The germline V gene encodes CDR1 MNHNS and CDR2 SASEGT. CDR3 sequence reads: CASSEAYQNTEAFF. CDR3 bases: TGTGCCAGCAGTGAAGCCTATCAGAACACTGAAGCTTTCTTT.

The rearrangement links TRBV7-9 to TRBJ1-4, with TRBD1 as a possible D gene (6 bases). From germline, CDR1 is SEHNR and CDR2 FQNEAQ (reference sequence). The CDR3 sequence is 16 residues long. Between the trimmed V and J ends, which lost 5 bases and 7 bases, there was a span of 20 bases. CDR3 coding DNA: TGTGCCAGCAGCCCGGACAGAGCATTCGGGGCTGAAAAACTGTTTTTT. Translation gives CASSPDRAFGAEKLFF.

The chain employs TRBV18 and TRBJ1-4; D is ambiguous. CDR1 is KGHSH and CDR2 is LQKENI in the germline V gene. Between the trimmed V and J ends, which lost 4 bases and 8 bases, there was a span of 17 bases. This CDR3 spans 15 amino acids. The CDR3 bases are TGTGCCAGCTCACGAGTAGGTCCGGCGGAGGAAAAACTGTTTTTT. It specifies CASSRVGPAEEKLFF.

This chain uses TRBV6-6 with TRBJ2-5; 8 nucleotides agree with TRBD1. V lost 4 bases, J lost 2 bases, and 3 bases stayed unmatched. This CDR3 spans 14 amino acids. CDR1 is MNHNY and CDR2 is SVGAGI in the germline V gene (reference sequence). Here the CDR3 reads CASSWDRRQETQYF. Written as DNA, the CDR3 is TGTGCCAGCAGTTGGGACAGGCGGCAAGAGACCCAGTACTTC.

This chain uses TRBV5-4 with TRBJ2-2, with D tentatively TRBD2 (7 bases). Germline assignment: CDR1 SGHNT and CDR2 YYREEE (reference sequence). V was cut by 4 bases and J by 0 bases, with 19 bases left in between. The CDR3 covers 18 residues. The CDR3 region is CASSLGGRMSANTGELFF. As DNA, the CDR3 is TGTGCCAGCAGCCTGGGGGGGCGGATGTCCGCGAACACCGGGGAGCTGTTTTTT. The full variable domain, completed using reference TRBV5-4 and TRBJ2-2, is ETGVTQSPTHLIKTRGQQVTLRCSSQSGHNTVSWYQQALGQGPQFIFQYYREEENGRGNFPPRFSGLQFPNYSSELNVNALELDDSALYLCASSLGGRMSANTGELFFGEGSRLTVL.